This TCR beta chain originates from a study of T cell responses to AZD1222 COVID-19 vaccine. A remark on this clone: Antigen specificity is unknown.

Measured with immunoSEQ multiplex PCR; TCRdb has only the in-frame clones, and not every one. The top ten clones hold around 9.5% of a sample with about 130,000 clones, 80% to 90% of them seen once. V trimming: 2 bases; J trimming: 3 bases; junction bases outside the gene matches: 5. This CDR3 is built from 15 residues. Looked up from germline, CDR1 is GTSNPN and CDR2 is SVGIG (reference sequence). Study outcomes and limitations: Repertoire sampling happened only post peak T cell response. Donors in the cohort were predominantly white British and more often female, and clonal diversity was possibly underestimated. Across spike, vaccine-associated CD4 TCRs were found, dominant at 160-218 and 743-854.

This TCR was recovered from an adult who received the AZD1222 COVID-19 vaccine. Here the sequenced sample was peripheral blood, taken 28 days after the second AZD1222 dose. The rearrangement links TRBV30 to TRBJ2-3; 10 bases line up with TRBD2. Written as DNA, the CDR3 is TGTGCCTGGAGTCCACTAGCGGGGCCTACAGATACGCAGTATTTT. Encoded protein: CAWSPLAGPTDTQYF.